A selection of T cell receptor beta chains follows, all from one sample in a study of OX40 agonist ivuxolimab in advanced cancers. Using immunoSEQ multiplex PCR, the repertoire was profiled, and TCRdb retains in-frame clones only, with some absent. In the table there are roughly 48,000 clones, approximately 84% of which are singletons. The sequences come from CD4+ or CD8+ T cells sorted from blood, collected in a trial of the OX40 agonist ivuxolimab. The source is an adult with an advanced solid tumor such as melanoma, head and neck, liver or kidney cancer. The CDR3 runs from the conserved cysteine through the conserved F or W. A D gene is named only where the DNA matches it firmly. Not all rows give a size; the values are once, few, many and, for expanded clones, a class.

abundance: .
d_gene: TRBD1
j_gene: TRBJ2-2
v_gene: TRBV5-1
CDR3nt: TGCGCCAGCCAAGTTGGGACAGGGGGAACCGGGGAGCTGTTTTTT
CDR3aa: CASQVGTGGTGELFF

abundance: .
d_gene: .
j_gene: TRBJ1-1
v_gene: TRBV6-4
CDR3nt: TGTGCCAGCCCAATAGGCATCACTGAAGCTTTCTTT
CDR3aa: CASPIGITEAFF

abundance: .
d_gene: TRBD2
j_gene: TRBJ2-1
v_gene: TRBV4-1
CDR3nt: TGCGCCAGCAGCCAAGTGAAGGGAGCGGGAGGCCTCTACGATGAGCAGTTCTTC
CDR3aa: CASSQVKGAGGLYDEQFF

abundance: .
d_gene: .
j_gene: TRBJ2-2
v_gene: TRBV5-1
CDR3nt: TGCGCCAGCAGCCGCCGAGACAGGAAGTATACCGGGGAGCTGTTTTTT
CDR3aa: CASSRRDRKYTGELFF

abundance: .
d_gene: .
j_gene: TRBJ2-3
v_gene: TRBV2
CDR3nt: TGTGCCAGCAGTGACCGACTAGGAGGCACAGATACGCAGTATTTT
CDR3aa: CASSDRLGGTDTQYF

abundance: .
d_gene: TRBD1
j_gene: TRBJ2-7
v_gene: TRBV7-9
CDR3nt: TGTGCCAGCAGCTATCAGGGGGCGAGGAACGAGCAGTACTTC
CDR3aa: CASSYQGARNEQYF

abundance: .
d_gene: .
j_gene: TRBJ2-7
v_gene: TRBV29-1
CDR3nt: TGCAGCGTTGCAGGAGGGACGAGCAACGAGCAGTACTTC
CDR3aa: CSVAGGTSNEQYF

abundance: .
d_gene: .
j_gene: TRBJ1-2
v_gene: TRBV11-2
CDR3nt: TGTGCCAGCAGCTTAAGACTGGGGCAGGGAGCTAACTATGGCTACACCTTC
CDR3aa: CASSLRLGQGANYGYTF

abundance: .
d_gene: TRBD2
j_gene: TRBJ2-7
v_gene: TRBV30
CDR3nt: TGTGCCTGGAGTGTCGGGCTAGCGGGAATCGAGCAGTACTTC
CDR3aa: CAWSVGLAGIEQYF

abundance: .
d_gene: TRBD1
j_gene: TRBJ2-1
v_gene: TRBV7-2
CDR3nt: TGTGCCAGCAGCCGCACAGGGGTAAATGAGCAGTTCTTC
CDR3aa: CASSRTGVNEQFF

abundance: .
d_gene: .
j_gene: TRBJ1-2
v_gene: TRBV7-8
CDR3nt: TGTGCCAGCAGCTTAGTTGGACGGGGGCGCGATGGCTACACCTTC
CDR3aa: CASSLVGRGRDGYTF

abundance: .
d_gene: TRBD1
j_gene: TRBJ1-2
v_gene: TRBV10-3
CDR3nt: TGTGCCATCAGACAGGGGGCCGAAGCTAACTATGGCTACACCTTC
CDR3aa: CAIRQGAEANYGYTF

abundance: few
d_gene: .
j_gene: TRBJ2-7
v_gene: TRBV27
CDR3nt: TGTGCCAGCAGTTTAGGGGATTCGGGGCAGTACTTC
CDR3aa: CASSLGDSGQYF

abundance: .
d_gene: TRBD1
j_gene: TRBJ2-7
v_gene: TRBV11-1
CDR3nt: TGTGCCAGCAGCCAGGACAGGGCCTCCTACGAGCAGTACTTC
CDR3aa: CASSQDRASYEQYF

abundance: .
d_gene: .
j_gene: TRBJ2-3
v_gene: TRBV2
CDR3nt: TGTGCCAGCAGTGGAGGGCTATATCCGCAGTATTTT
CDR3aa: CASSGGLYPQYF

abundance: .
d_gene: TRBD1
j_gene: TRBJ1-3
v_gene: TRBV6-6
CDR3nt: TGTGCCAGCAACGGACAGGGGGCAACTGGAAACACCATATATTTT
CDR3aa: CASNGQGATGNTIYF

abundance: .
d_gene: TRBD2
j_gene: TRBJ2-1
v_gene: TRBV29-1
CDR3nt: TGCAGCGTTGAACTGGCTAGCGGGATCTACAATGAGCAGTTCTTC
CDR3aa: CSVELASGIYNEQFF

abundance: .
d_gene: TRBD1
j_gene: TRBJ2-1
v_gene: TRBV19
CDR3nt: TGTGCCAGTACAGAGGGGACAGTGGGAGATGAGCAGTTCTTC
CDR3aa: CASTEGTVGDEQFF

abundance: .
d_gene: .
j_gene: TRBJ2-3
v_gene: TRBV5-1
CDR3nt: TGCGCCAGCAGCTACCTAGGGGGGGGCACAGATACGCAGTATTTT
CDR3aa: CASSYLGGGTDTQYF

abundance: few
d_gene: .
j_gene: TRBJ2-1
v_gene: TRBV4-1
CDR3nt: TGCGCCAGCAGCCAAGATGAGCTCGGCTACAATGAGCAGTTCTTC
CDR3aa: CASSQDELGYNEQFF

abundance: .
d_gene: TRBD1
j_gene: TRBJ2-3
v_gene: TRBV5-1
CDR3nt: TGCGCCAGCACCACAGGGGGGCGAACAGATACGCAGTATTTT
CDR3aa: CASTTGGRTDTQYF

abundance: .
d_gene: .
j_gene: TRBJ2-3
v_gene: TRBV28
CDR3nt: TGTGCCAGCAGTTCTCTAGCGACTAGCACAGATACGCAGTATTTT
CDR3aa: CASSSLATSTDTQYF

abundance: .
d_gene: .
j_gene: TRBJ2-6
v_gene: TRBV14
CDR3nt: TGTGCCAGCAGCCAAGTCCTCGACCGCACCATAAGGAACTCTGGGGCCAACGTCCTGACTTTC
CDR3aa: CASSQVLDRTIRNSGANVLTF

abundance: .
d_gene: TRBD2
j_gene: TRBJ2-1
v_gene: TRBV12-5
CDR3nt: TGTGCTAGTGGTTCGGTAGTGGGACTAGCGGGAGGGTGGGGATACAATGAGCAGTTCTTC
CDR3aa: CASGSVVGLAGGWGYNEQFF

abundance: .
d_gene: .
j_gene: TRBJ1-5
v_gene: TRBV18
CDR3nt: TGTGCCAGCTCACCACAGTTCCAAGGGAAGCCCCAGCATTTT
CDR3aa: CASSPQFQGKPQHF

abundance: .
d_gene: .
j_gene: TRBJ2-7
v_gene: TRBV6-4
CDR3nt: TGTGCCAGCAGTGACTCATACGGGAACGAGCAGTACTTC
CDR3aa: CASSDSYGNEQYF

abundance: .
d_gene: TRBD2
j_gene: TRBJ2-5
v_gene: TRBV10-3
CDR3nt: TGTGCCATCAGGGGCGGGAGTCCCTACCAAGAGACCCAGTACTTC
CDR3aa: CAIRGGSPYQETQYF